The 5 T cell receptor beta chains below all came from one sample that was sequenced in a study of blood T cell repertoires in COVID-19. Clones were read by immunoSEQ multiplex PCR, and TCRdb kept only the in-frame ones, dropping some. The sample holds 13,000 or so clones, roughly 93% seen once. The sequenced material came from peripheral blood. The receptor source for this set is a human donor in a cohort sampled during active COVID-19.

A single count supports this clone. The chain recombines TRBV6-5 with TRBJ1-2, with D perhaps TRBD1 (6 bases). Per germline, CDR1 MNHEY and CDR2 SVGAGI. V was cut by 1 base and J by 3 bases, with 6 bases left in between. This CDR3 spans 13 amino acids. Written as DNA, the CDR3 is TGTGCCAGCAGTTACTACAGGGACTATGGCTACACCTTC. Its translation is CASSYYRDYGYTF.

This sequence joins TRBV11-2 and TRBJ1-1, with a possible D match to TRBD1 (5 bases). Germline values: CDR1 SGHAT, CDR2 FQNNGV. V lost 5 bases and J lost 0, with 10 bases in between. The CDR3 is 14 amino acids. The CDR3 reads CASSATELNTEAFF. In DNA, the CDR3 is TGTGCCAGCAGCGCGACAGAGCTGAACACTGAAGCTTTCTTT. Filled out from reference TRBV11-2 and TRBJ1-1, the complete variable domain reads EAGVAQSPRYKIIEKRQSVAFWCNPISGHATLYWYQQILGQGPKLLIQFQNNGVVDDSQLPKDRFSAERLKGVDSTLKIQPAKLEDSAVYLCASSATELNTEAFFGQGTRLTVV.

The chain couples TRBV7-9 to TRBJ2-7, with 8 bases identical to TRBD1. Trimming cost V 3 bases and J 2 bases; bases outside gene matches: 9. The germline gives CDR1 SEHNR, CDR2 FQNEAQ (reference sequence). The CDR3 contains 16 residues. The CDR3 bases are TGTGCCAGCAGCTTCCCAGGGGGCGCGCGAACCTACGAGCAGTACTTC. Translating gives CASSFPGGARTYEQYF. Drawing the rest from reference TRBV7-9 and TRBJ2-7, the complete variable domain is DTGVSQNPRHKITKRGQNVTFRCDPISEHNRLYWYRQTLGQGPEFLTYFQNEAQLEKSRLLSDRFSAERPKGSFSTLEIQRTEQGDSAMYLCASSFPGGARTYEQYFGPGTRLTVT.

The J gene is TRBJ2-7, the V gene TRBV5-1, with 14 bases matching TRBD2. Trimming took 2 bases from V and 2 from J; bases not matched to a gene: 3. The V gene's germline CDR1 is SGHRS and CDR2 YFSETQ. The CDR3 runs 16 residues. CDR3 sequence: CASSLGTSGGAYEQYF. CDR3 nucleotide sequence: TGCGCCAGCAGCTTAGGGACTAGCGGGGGCGCCTACGAGCAGTACTTC.

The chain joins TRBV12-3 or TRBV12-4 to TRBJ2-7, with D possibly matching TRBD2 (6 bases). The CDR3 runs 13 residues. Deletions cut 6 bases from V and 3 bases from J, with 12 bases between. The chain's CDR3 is CASSPVGGYEQYF. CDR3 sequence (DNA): TGTGCCAGCAGCCCAGTGGGGGGCTACGAGCAGTACTTC.